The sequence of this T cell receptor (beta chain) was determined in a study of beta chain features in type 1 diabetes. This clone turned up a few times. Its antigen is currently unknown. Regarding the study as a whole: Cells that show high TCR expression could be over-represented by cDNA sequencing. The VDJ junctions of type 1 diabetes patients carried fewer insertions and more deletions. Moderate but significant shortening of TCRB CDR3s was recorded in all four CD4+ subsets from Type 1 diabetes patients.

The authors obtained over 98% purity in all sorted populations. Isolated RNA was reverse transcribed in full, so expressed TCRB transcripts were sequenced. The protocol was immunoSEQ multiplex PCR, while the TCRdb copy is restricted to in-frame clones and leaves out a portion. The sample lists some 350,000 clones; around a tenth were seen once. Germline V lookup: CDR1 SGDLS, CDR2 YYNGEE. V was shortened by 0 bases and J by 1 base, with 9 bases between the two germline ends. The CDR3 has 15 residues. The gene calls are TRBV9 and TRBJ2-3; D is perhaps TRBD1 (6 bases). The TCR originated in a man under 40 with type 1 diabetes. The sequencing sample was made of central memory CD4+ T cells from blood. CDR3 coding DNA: TGTGCCAGCAGCGTAGGAAACAGGGGCACAGATACGCAGTATTTT. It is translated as CASSVGNRGTDTQYF.